This entry features one T cell receptor beta chain sequence. Antigen unknown. This CDR3 has 13 amino acids. Germline assignment: CDR1 SGHRS and CDR2 YFSETQ. The ends were cut back, 1 base at V and 5 bases at J, with 7 bases in the middle. This entry is derived from a study of shared clonotypes between healthy human individuals. Investigators spread the genomic DNA of each subset evenly over several immunoSEQ plates. Only in-frame clones appear in the TCRdb table, and some are missing; sequencing was by immunoSEQ multiplex PCR. This table has over a million clones, roughly 74% appearing once. Notes on the study in general: Some clonotypes were shared by all four sorted-subset donors, while others were not shared. The non-shared ones had lower generation probabilities than the shared ones.

This chain connects TRBV5-1 to TRBJ2-1; D gene ambiguous. The receptor was isolated from a man aged 18-30 years in good health. Some clones in this sample may be carry-over from other donors' samples. The sequenced sample was memory CD4+ T cells from PBMCs. The sample's subset: CD45RA-negative fraction. CDR3 coding DNA: TGCGCCAGCAGCTTGTTGGTAAACAATGAGCAGTTCTTC. It translates to CASSLLVNNEQFF.